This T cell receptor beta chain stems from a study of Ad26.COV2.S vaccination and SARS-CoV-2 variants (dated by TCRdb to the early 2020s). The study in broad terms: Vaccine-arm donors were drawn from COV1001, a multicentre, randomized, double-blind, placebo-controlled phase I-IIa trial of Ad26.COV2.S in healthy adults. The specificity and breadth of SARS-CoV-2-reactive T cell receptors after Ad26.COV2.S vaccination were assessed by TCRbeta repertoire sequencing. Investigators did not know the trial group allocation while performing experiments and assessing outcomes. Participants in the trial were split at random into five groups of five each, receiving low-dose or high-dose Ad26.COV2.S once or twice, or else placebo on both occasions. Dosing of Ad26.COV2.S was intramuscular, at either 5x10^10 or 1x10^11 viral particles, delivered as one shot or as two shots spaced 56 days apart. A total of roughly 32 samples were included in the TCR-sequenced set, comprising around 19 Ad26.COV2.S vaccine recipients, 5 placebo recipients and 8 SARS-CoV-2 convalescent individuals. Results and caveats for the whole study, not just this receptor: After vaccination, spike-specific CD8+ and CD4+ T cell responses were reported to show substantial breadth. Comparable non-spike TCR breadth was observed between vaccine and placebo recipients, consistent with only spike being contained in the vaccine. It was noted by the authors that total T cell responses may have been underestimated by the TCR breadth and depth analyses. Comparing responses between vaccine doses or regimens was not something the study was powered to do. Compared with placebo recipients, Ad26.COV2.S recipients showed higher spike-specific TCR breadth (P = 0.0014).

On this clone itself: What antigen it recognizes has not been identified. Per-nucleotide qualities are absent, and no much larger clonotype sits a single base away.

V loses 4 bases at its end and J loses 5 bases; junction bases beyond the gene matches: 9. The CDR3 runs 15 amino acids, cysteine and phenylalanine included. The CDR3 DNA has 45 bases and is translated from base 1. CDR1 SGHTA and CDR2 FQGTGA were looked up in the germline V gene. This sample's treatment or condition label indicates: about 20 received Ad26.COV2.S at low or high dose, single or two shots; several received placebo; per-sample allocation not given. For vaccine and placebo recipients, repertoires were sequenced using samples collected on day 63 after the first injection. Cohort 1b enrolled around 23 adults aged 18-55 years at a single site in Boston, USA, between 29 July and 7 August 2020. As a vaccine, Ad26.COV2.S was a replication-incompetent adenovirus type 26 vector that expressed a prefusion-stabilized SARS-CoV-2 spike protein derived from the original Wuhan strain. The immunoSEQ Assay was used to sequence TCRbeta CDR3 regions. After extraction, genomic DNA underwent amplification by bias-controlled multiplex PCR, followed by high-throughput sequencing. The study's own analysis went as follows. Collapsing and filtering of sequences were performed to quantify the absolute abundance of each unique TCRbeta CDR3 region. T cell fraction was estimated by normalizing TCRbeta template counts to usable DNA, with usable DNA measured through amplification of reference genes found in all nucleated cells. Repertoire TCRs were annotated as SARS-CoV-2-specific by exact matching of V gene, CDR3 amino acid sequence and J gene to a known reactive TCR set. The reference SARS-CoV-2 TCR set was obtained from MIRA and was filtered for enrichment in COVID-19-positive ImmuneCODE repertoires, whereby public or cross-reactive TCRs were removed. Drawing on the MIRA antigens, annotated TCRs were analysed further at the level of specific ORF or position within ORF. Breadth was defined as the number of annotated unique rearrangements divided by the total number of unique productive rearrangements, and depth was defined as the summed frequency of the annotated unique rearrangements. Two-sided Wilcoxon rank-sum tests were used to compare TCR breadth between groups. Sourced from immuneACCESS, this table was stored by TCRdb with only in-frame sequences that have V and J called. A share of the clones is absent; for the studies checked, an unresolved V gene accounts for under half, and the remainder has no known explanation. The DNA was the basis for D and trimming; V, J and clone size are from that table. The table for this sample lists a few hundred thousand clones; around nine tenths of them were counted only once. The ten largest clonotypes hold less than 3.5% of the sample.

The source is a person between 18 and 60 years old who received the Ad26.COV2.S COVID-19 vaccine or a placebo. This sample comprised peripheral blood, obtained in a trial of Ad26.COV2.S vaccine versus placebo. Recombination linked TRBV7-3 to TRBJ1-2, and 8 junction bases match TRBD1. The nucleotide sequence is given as TGTGCCAGCAGCTCACATCAGGGGGCGGCATATGGCTACACCTTC. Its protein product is CASSSHQGAAYGYTF.